Described below is a single T cell receptor (beta chain) sequence and its context. Within the sample, other DNA sequences also encode this same CDR3. The data are from a study of blood T cell repertoires in COVID-19. Study background: Nucleic acid was either cDNA or gDNA, and it came from T cells, B-cell-depleted T cells, or PBMCs.

The CDR3 is 13 residues long. Trimming removed 8 bases from V and 2 bases from J, with 12 bases in between. CDR1 SGHTA and CDR2 FQGTGA come from the germline V gene. Per the study methods: Estimation of nucleated cell counts was performed using reference gene primer amplification. Using immunoSEQ multiplex PCR, the repertoire was profiled, and TCRdb retains in-frame clones only, with some absent. V and J calls and clone size are given by that table; D and trimming were obtained from the DNA. The sample has some 250,000 clones; around 89% are singletons. Sequencing input: PBMCs or T cells enriched from blood (not recorded which). The sequence was obtained from a man between 40 and 49 years old who had recovered from COVID-19. The chain has TRBV7-3 and TRBJ1-1; the D is unclear. CDR3 coding DNA: TGTGCCAGCGCAGTGGCAATCAACACTGAAGCTTTCTTT. Translation gives CASAVAINTEAFF.